Each of the 13 T cell receptor beta chains below was sequenced from the same sample in a study of shared clonotypes between healthy human individuals. TCRdb keeps only in-frame clones here, not all; method: immunoSEQ multiplex PCR. The sample gives 550,000 to 750,000 clones, around 95% of which show up once; about 0.11% is in the top ten. In the naive CD8 group, cells lacked CD45RO and were positively selected for CCR7, so terminally differentiated effector memory CD45RA+ cells were left out. Sequenced: naive CD8+ T cells sorted from blood. Receptor source: a woman aged 25-40 years in good health.

V gene TRBV28 combines with J gene TRBJ2-7; D gene unclear. V lost 3 bases and J lost 0, with 6 bases in between. CDR1 is MDHEN and CDR2 is SYDVKM in the germline V gene. The CDR3 sequence is 13 residues long. The CDR3 DNA reads as TGTGCCAGCAGTTTGACATTCTCCTACGAGCAGTACTTC. Encoded protein: CASSLTFSYEQYF. Filled out from reference TRBV28 and TRBJ2-7, the complete variable domain reads DVKVTQSSRYLVKRTGEKVFLECVQDMDHENMFWYRQDPGLGLRLIYFSYDVKMKEKGDIPEGYSVSREKKERFSLILESASTNQTSMYLCASSLTFSYEQYFGPGTRLTVT.

The genes are TRBV9 and TRBJ2-3; TRBD2 matches at 9 bases. The CDR3 is 16 amino acids. V lost 0 bases to trimming and J lost 4 bases; unmatched junction nucleotides: 6. Germline V CDR1 and CDR2: SGDLS, YYNGEE. The DNA of the CDR3 is TGTGCCAGCAGCGTAGCCGGTAGCGGGAGACCAGATACGCAGTATTTT. Its protein is CASSVAGSGRPDTQYF.

The chain recombines TRBV7-9 with TRBJ2-5, with TRBD2 identical over 15 bases. The CDR3 has 17 amino acids. In germline, CDR1 is SEHNR, CDR2 FQNEAQ (reference sequence). V lost 6 bases and J lost 5; bases outside the gene matches: 10. CDR3 in DNA: TGTGCCAGCAGGGGGAGGACTAGCGGGAGGGGTATGGAGACCCAGTACTTC. Its protein is CASRGRTSGRGMETQYF.

On this clone: Different DNA sequences within this sample yield the same CDR3. The chain combines TRBV30 with TRBJ2-3, with D hard to call. Trimming removed 0 bases from V and 1 base from J, with 11 bases in between. Looked up from germline, CDR1 is GTSNPN and CDR2 is SVGIG (reference sequence). The CDR3 spans 15 residues. CDR3 nucleotides: TGTGCCTGGAGTGTAGTTCCAATCGGCACAGATACGCAGTATTTT. Amino acids: CAWSVVPIGTDTQYF.

This chain uses TRBV18 with TRBJ2-1; D unresolved. Germline V lookup: CDR1 KGHSH, CDR2 LQKENI. CDR3 length: 12 amino acids. Deletions cut 3 bases from V and 4 bases from J, with 4 bases between. DNA for the CDR3: TGTGCCAGCTCACCCCCTTACAATGAGCAGTTCTTC. The encoded protein is CASSPPYNEQFF.

To note about this clone: This sample also contains other DNA sequences that code for the same CDR3. V and J are TRBV28 and TRBJ2-1; D is ambiguous. Germline V gives CDR1 MDHEN, CDR2 SYDVKM. V lost 5 bases and J lost 0, with 11 bases in between. This CDR3 comprises 15 residues. In nucleotides, the CDR3 is TGTGCCAGCAGTCCTGACCCTAGCTCCTACAATGAGCAGTTCTTC. This codes for CASSPDPSSYNEQFF.

The chain joins TRBV7-8 to TRBJ2-3, with a possible D match to TRBD2 (6 bases). V shed 0 bases and J shed 0 bases, with 13 bases lying between them. The germline CDR1 and CDR2 sequences are SGHVS and FQNEAQ. This CDR3 has 17 residues. This CDR3 is CASSLATAGLSTDTQYF. The DNA for the CDR3 is TGTGCCAGCAGCTTAGCTACGGCGGGGCTAAGCACAGATACGCAGTATTTT.

J is TRBJ1-1 and V is TRBV10-3; the D gene is possibly TRBD1 (5 bases). V lost 3 bases and J 8 bases, leaving 13 bases between the germline ends. Germline V gives CDR1 ENHRY, CDR2 SYGVKD. The CDR3 sequence is 13 residues long. CDR3 in DNA: TGTGCCATCAGTGACAGGGAGGCAGAGGAAGCTTTCTTT. Amino acids: CAISDREAEEAFF.

This clone was seen only once. The identical CDR3 is also encoded by other nucleotide sequences in the sample. The chain links TRBV27 to TRBJ2-7; 7 bases are shared with TRBD2. Trimming cost V 2 bases and J 2 bases; bases outside gene matches: 3. The CDR3 has 14 residues. Germline V CDR1 and CDR2: MNHEY, SMNVEV (reference sequence). The CDR3 region is CASSLAGAAYEQYF. In DNA form, the CDR3 reads TGTGCCAGCAGTTTAGCGGGAGCAGCCTACGAGCAGTACTTC.

The chain joins TRBV4-2 to TRBJ2-2; no reliable D call. Trimming pared 2 bases from V and 5 bases from J, leaving 12 bases between. Looked up from germline, CDR1 is LGHNA and CDR2 is YNFKEQ. This CDR3 spans 15 amino acids. CDR3 sequence (DNA): TGTGCCAGCAGCCAAAAAGATTTGGAAACCGGGGAGCTGTTTTTT. Amino acids: CASSQKDLETGELFF.

This rearrangement joins TRBV15 to TRBJ1-5; D is ambiguous. The germline V gene encodes CDR1 LNHNV and CDR2 YYDKDF (reference sequence). CDR3 length: 18 amino acids. The V and J ends lost 0 bases and 3 bases respectively, with 18 bases between them. As DNA, the CDR3 is TGTGCCACCAGCAGAGATCCTTTATCGGCACTTTCCAATCAGCCCCAGCATTTT. This encodes CATSRDPLSALSNQPQHF.

V is TRBV28 and J is TRBJ2-1; tentatively, D is TRBD1 (5 bases). CDR3 size: 13 residues. Trimming pared 3 bases from V and 6 bases from J, leaving 9 bases between. The germline gives CDR1 MDHEN, CDR2 SYDVKM. This CDR3 reads CASSFSGRNEQFF. Written as DNA, the CDR3 is TGTGCCAGCAGTTTTTCAGGGCGCAATGAGCAGTTCTTC. Drawing the rest from reference TRBV28 and TRBJ2-1, the complete variable domain is DVKVTQSSRYLVKRTGEKVFLECVQDMDHENMFWYRQDPGLGLRLIYFSYDVKMKEKGDIPEGYSVSREKKERFSLILESASTNQTSMYLCASSFSGRNEQFFGPGTRLTVL.

Written as DNA, the CDR3 is TGTGCCAGCAGTTTAACGCAGAACTATGGCTACACCTTC. Amino acid sequence: CASSLTQNYGYTF. The gene calls are TRBV28 and TRBJ1-2; unclear D gene. The CDR3 is 13 amino acids. Germline loops: CDR1 MDHEN, CDR2 SYDVKM. V dropped 2 bases and J dropped 2 bases, with 6 bases sitting between them.